This note documents a single TCR beta chain sequence. This sample was included in a study of blood T cell repertoires in COVID-19. TCRdb's copy holds only in-frame clones and misses some; the assay was immunoSEQ multiplex PCR. This table has 200,000 to 250,000 clones, about 86% appearing once. This CDR3 is built from 14 residues. V was clipped by 9 bases and J by 0 bases; unmatched bases: 3. Germline V gene sequence: CDR1 KGHDR, CDR2 SFDVKD. The chain combines TRBV24-1 with TRBJ2-2; 7 positions agree with TRBD1. The specimen was PBMCs or T cells enriched from blood (not recorded which). The TCR sequence derives from a woman aged 40 to 50 with acute COVID-19. In nucleotides, the CDR3 is TGTGCCACCGGGGGACAGTCGAACACCGGGGAGCTGTTTTTT. The encoded protein is CATGGQSNTGELFF.